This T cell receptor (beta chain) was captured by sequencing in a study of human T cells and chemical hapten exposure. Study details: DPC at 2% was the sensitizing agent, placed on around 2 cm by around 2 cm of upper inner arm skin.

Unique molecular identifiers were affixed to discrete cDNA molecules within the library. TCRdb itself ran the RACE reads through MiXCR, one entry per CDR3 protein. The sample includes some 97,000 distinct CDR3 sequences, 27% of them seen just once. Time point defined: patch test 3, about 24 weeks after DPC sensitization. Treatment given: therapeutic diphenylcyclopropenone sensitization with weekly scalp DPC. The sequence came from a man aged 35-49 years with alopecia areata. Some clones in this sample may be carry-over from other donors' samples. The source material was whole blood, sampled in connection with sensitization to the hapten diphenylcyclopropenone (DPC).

The CDR3 loop is CASSRGQGDNQPQHF. The CDR3 coding sequence is TGTGCCAGCAGCCGGGGACAGGGGGACAATCAGCCCCAGCATTTT. The rearrangement links TRBV12-3 or TRBV12-4 to TRBJ1-5, with TRBD1 matching over 11 bases. V trimming: 6 bases; J trimming: 3 bases; junction bases outside the gene matches: 4. This CDR3 has 15 residues.